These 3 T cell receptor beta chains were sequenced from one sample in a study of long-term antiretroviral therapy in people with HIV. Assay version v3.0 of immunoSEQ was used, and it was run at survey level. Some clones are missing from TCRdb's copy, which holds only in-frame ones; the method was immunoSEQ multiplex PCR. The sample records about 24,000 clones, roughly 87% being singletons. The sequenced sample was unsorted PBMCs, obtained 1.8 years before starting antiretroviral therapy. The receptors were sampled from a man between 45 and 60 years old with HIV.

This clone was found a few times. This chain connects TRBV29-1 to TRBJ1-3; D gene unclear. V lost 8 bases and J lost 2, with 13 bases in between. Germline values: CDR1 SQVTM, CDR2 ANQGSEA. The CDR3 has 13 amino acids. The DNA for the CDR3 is TGCAGCTACCGGAGGGAAGCTGGAAACACCATATATTTT. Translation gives CSYRREAGNTIYF. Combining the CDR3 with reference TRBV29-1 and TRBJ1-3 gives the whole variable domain SAVISQKPSRDICQRGTSLTIQCQVDSQVTMMFWYRQQPGQSLTLIATANQGSEATYESGFVIDKFPISRPNLTFSTLTVSNMSPEDSSIYLCSYRREAGNTIYFGEGSWLTVV.

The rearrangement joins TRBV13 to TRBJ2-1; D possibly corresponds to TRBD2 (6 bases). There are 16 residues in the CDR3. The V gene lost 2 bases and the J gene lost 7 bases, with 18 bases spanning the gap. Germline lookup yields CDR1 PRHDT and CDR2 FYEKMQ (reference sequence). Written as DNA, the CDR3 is TGTGCCAGCAGCTTACGCGCGGGATCCCGGGGGAATGAGCAGTTCTTC. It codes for CASSLRAGSRGNEQFF. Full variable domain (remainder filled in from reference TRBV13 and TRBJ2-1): AAGVIQSPRHLIKEKRETATLKCYPIPRHDTVYWYQQGPGQDPQFLISFYEKMQSDKGSIPDRFSAQQFSDYHSELNMSSLELGDSALYFCASSLRAGSRGNEQFFGPGTRLTVL.

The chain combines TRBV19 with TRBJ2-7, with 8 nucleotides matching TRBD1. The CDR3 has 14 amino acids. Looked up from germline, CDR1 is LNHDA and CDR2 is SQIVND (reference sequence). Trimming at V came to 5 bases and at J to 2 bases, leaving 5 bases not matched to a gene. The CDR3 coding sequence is TGTGCCAGTAGTGGTCAGGGGGCAGCCTACGAGCAGTACTTC. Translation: CASSGQGAAYEQYF.